These 10 T cell receptor beta chains originate from one sample sequenced in a study of breast tumors, draining lymph nodes, adjacent tissues. TCRdb re-called the multiplex PCR reads with MiXCR, one entry per CDR3 protein. This sample has 200,000 or so distinct CDR3 sequences; around 29% occur once, and the top ten carry roughly 4%. Axillary draining lymph nodes of breast cancer patients supplied the node samples. The specimen sequenced was axillary lymph node tissue. These receptors all stem from a female donor with breast cancer. Some clones in this sample may be carry-over from other donors' samples.

This clonotype was seen a handful of times. V usage is TRBV18 and J usage is TRBJ2-4, with D unresolved. Germline lookup yields CDR1 KGHSH and CDR2 LQKENI. Trimming pared 3 bases from V and 6 bases from J, leaving 12 bases between. The CDR3 has 14 amino acids. The chain's CDR3 is CASSPDDTLNIQYF. As DNA, the CDR3 is TGTGCCAGCTCACCTGATGACACCCTAAACATTCAGTACTTC.

This clonotype was counted a few times. V and J are TRBV6-1 and TRBJ1-1; maybe TRBD1 (6 bases). CDR1 MNHNS and CDR2 SASEGT come from the germline V gene. The CDR3 consists of 14 residues. V was cut by 6 bases and J by 4 bases, with 15 bases left in between. The DNA of the CDR3 is TGTGCCAGCAGGGAACAGGGAAGCGCCACTGAAGCTTTCTTT. Translating it yields CASREQGSATEAFF.

This clonotype was observed many times. The chain recombines TRBV14 with TRBJ1-2; weak D call: TRBD1 (5 bases). Germline CDR1 and CDR2: SGHDN and FVKESK. V gave up 1 base and J gave up 7 bases, with 10 bases separating them. The CDR3 has 13 amino acids. CDR3 in DNA: TGTGCCAGCAGCCAAGGGGACGTGGGTGGCTACACCTTC. Its protein is CASSQGDVGGYTF.

Turning to this clonotype: Without the conserved terminal phenylalanine or tryptophan, this CDR3 likely stems from a read error. It is unclear where the CDR3 begins or ends on the DNA, so no DNA is shown, and the CDR3 is as TCRdb lists it. This chain uses TRBV19 with TRBJ1-6; the table assigns TRBD1, which was not confirmed against the DNA. Germline-derived CDR1 and CDR2 are LNHDA and SQIVND (reference sequence). The CDR3 has 8 amino acids, counting both end residues. CDR3 in amino acids: CASSPDRG.

This clonotype was found many times. The chain joins TRBV2 to TRBJ2-5; the match to TRBD2 covers 13 bases. CDR3 size: 17 residues. The junction had 4 bases not matched to a gene; V was cut back by 0 bases and J by 3 bases. Germline V CDR1 and CDR2: SNHLY, FYNNEI. This CDR3 is CASSEALTSGGKETQYF. In DNA, the CDR3 is TGTGCCAGCAGTGAAGCCTTGACTAGCGGGGGGAAAGAGACCCAGTACTTC.

This clonotype was counted many times. V and J are TRBV20-1 and TRBJ2-1; a possible D gene is TRBD2 (6 bases). The CDR3 has 15 residues. With 1 base removed from V and 5 bases from J, the gap between germline ends came to 15 bases. CDR1 and CDR2 from the germline V gene are DFQATT and SNEGSKA (reference sequence). This chain's CDR3 is CSARGEEGWNNEQFF. The CDR3 DNA reads TGCAGTGCTAGAGGGGAGGAGGGGTGGAACAATGAGCAGTTCTTC.

Details on this clonotype: This may arise from a read error, as a much more abundant clone is one base away. The V call is TRBV6-6, the J call TRBJ1-2, with D possibly TRBD1 on 6 matching bases. This CDR3 is 13 amino acids long. Germline values: CDR1 MNHNY, CDR2 SVGAGI (reference sequence). Trimming left V 2 bases short and J 5 bases short, with 9 bases between. The DNA of the CDR3 is TGTGCCAGCAGTTACCGGGACATTTATGGCTACACCTTC. It specifies CASSYRDIYGYTF.

This clonotype showed up many times. This chain joins TRBV7-9 and TRBJ1-4, with D possibly TRBD1 on 6 matching bases. V was shortened by 2 bases and J by 7 bases, with 20 bases between the two germline ends. Germline CDR1 SEHNR, CDR2 FQNEAQ (reference sequence). The CDR3 spans 17 residues. As DNA, the CDR3 is TGTGCCAGCAGCTTATGGTCAGGGGTCTCCTCTGGTGAAAAACTGTTTTTT. Translating it yields CASSLWSGVSSGEKLFF.

Of note for this clonotype: A clone one base away is much larger, so this may be a read error. V usage is TRBV20-1 and J usage is TRBJ2-1; TRBD2 matches at 8 bases. The V gene end was trimmed by 0 bases and the J gene end by 4 bases; junction bases not matched to a gene: 17. Germline V CDR1 and CDR2: DFQATT, SNEGSKA (reference sequence). The CDR3 has 19 residues. The CDR3 coding sequence is TGCAGTGCTAGAGACACCCATCCCTCTACCGGGGGGGTGTACAATGAGCAGTTCTTC. Residues: CSARDTHPSTGGVYNEQFF.

In this sample, this clonotype turned up many times. The rearrangement links TRBV4-1 to TRBJ1-5, with D tentatively TRBD1 (6 bases). V was cut by 3 bases and J by 4 bases, with 13 bases left in between. Germline V lookup: CDR1 MGHRA, CDR2 YSYEKL. The length of the CDR3 is 15 residues. In DNA form, the CDR3 reads TGCGCCAGCAGCCACCCCGGGAGGGGGAATCAGCCCCAGCATTTT. Translated: CASSHPGRGNQPQHF.